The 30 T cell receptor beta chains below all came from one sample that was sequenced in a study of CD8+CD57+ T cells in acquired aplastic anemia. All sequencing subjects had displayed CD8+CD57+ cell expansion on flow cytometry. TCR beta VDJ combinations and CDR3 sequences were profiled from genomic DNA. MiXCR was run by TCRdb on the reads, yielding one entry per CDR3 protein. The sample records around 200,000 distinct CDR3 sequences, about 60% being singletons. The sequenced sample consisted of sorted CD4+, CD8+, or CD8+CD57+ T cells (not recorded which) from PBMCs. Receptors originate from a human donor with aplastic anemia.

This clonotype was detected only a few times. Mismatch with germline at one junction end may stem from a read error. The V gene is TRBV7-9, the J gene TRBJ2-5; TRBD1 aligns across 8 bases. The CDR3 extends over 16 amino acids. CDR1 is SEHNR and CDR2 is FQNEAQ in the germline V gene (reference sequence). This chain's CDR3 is CASSLAGTGLQETQYF. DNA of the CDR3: TGTGCCAGCAGCCTAGCCGGGACAGGACTACAAGAGACCCAGTACTTC.

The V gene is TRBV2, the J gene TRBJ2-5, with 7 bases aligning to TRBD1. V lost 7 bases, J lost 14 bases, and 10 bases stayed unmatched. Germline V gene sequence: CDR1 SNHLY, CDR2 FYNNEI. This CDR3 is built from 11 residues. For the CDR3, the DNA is TGTGCCAGCACCGAGGGGGCAGGCCTATACTTC. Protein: CASTEGAGLYF.

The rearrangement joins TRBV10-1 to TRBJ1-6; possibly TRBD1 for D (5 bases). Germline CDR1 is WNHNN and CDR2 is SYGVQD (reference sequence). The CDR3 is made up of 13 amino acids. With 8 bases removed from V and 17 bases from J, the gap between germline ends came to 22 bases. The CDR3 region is CASGTRGTGCVHF. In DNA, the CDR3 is TGCGCCAGCGGTACCCGGGGCACTGGGTGTGTCCACTTT.

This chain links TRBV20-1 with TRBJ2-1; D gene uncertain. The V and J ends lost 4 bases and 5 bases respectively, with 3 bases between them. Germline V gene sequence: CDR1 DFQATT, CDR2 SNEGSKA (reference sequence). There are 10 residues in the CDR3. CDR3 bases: TGCAGTGCTAATGACAATGAGCAGTTCTTC. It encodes CSANDNEQFF.

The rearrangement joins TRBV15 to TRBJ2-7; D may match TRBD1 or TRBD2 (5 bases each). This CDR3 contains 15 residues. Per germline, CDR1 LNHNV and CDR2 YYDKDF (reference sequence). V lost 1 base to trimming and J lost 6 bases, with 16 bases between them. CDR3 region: CATSRVHGARIEQYF. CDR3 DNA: TGTGCCACCAGCAGAGTTCACGGGGCCAGGATCGAGCAGTACTTC.

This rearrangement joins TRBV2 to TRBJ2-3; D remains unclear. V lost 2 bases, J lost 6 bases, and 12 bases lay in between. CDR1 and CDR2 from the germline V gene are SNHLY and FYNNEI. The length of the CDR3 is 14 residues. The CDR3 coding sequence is TGTGCCAGCAGTGAAAGTACTGTCGGCGATACGCAGTATTTT. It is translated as CASSESTVGDTQYF.

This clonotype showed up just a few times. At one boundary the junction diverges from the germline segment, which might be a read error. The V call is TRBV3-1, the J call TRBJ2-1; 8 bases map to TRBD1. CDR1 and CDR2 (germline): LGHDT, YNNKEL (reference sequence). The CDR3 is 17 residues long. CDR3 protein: CASSKEVFRGRYNEQFF. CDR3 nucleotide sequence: TGTGCCAGCAGCAAAGAGGTATTCAGGGGGCGCTACAATGAGCAGTTCTTC.

The CDR3 is CASSDWVHNEQFF. CDR3 coding DNA: TGTGCCAGCAGTGATTGGGTCCACAATGAGCAGTTCTTC. V usage is TRBV2 and J usage is TRBJ2-1, with D unresolved. V dropped 3 bases and J dropped 5 bases, with 8 bases sitting between them. Germline V gives CDR1 SNHLY, CDR2 FYNNEI. The CDR3 totals 13 residues.

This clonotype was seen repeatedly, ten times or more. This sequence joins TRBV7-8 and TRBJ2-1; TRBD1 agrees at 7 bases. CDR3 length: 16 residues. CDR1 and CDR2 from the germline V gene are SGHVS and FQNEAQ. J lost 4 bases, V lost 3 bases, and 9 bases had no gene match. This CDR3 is CASSFPARDRYNEQFF. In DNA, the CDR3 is TGTGCCAGCAGCTTTCCAGCCCGGGACAGATACAATGAGCAGTTCTTC.

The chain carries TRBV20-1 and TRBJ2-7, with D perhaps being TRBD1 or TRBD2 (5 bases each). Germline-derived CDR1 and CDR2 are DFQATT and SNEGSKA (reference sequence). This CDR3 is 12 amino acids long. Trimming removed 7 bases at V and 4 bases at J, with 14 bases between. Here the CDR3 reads CSGVEGRYEQYF. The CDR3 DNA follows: TGCAGTGGGGTAGAGGGGCGTTACGAGCAGTACTTC.

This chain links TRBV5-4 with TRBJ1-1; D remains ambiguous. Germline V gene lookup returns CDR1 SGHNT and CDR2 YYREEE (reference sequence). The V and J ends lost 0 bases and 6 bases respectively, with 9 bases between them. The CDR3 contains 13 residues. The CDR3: CASSLAGVPEAFF. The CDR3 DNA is TGTGCCAGCAGCTTGGCCGGGGTCCCTGAAGCTTTCTTT.

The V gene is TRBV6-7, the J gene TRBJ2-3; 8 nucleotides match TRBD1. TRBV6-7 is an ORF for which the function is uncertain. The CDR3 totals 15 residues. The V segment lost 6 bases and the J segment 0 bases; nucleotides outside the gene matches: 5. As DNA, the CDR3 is TGTGCCAGCAGCTGGGGGACAGGCAGCACAGATACGCAGTATTTT. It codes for CASSWGTGSTDTQYF.

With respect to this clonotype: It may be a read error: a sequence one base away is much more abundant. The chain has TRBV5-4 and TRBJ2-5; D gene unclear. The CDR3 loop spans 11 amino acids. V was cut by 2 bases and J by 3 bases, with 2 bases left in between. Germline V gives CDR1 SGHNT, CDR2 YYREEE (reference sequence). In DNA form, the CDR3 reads TGTGCCAGCAGCTTCGAAGAGACCCAGTACTTC. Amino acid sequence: CASSFEETQYF.

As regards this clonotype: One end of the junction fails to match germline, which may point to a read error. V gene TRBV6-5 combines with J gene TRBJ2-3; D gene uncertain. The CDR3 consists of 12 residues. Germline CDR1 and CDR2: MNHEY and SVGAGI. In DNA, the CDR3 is TGTGCCAGCAGTTCTCAGGCAGATATGCAGTATTTT. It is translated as CASSSQADMQYF.

The CDR3 DNA is TGTGCCAGCAGCTTTTCTGGTGGGCGAGAGACCCAGTACTTC. Translation: CASSFSGGRETQYF. The chain is built from TRBV7-2 and TRBJ2-5, with D uncertain. The germline V gene encodes CDR1 SGHTA and CDR2 FQGNSA. The CDR3 loop spans 14 amino acids. Between the trimmed V and J ends, which lost 3 bases and 4 bases, there was a span of 12 bases.

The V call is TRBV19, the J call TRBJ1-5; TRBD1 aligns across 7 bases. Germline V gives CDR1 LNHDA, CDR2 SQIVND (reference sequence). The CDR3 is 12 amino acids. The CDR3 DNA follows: TGTGCAGTAGGACAGGCCATCCAGCCCCAGCATTTT. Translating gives CAVGQAIQPQHF.

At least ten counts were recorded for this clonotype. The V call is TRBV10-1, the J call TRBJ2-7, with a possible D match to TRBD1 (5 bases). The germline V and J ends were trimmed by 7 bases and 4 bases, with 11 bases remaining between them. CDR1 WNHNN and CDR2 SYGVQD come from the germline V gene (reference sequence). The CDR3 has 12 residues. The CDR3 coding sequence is TGCGCCAGCAAACTTGACAGATACGAGCAGTACTTC. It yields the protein CASKLDRYEQYF.

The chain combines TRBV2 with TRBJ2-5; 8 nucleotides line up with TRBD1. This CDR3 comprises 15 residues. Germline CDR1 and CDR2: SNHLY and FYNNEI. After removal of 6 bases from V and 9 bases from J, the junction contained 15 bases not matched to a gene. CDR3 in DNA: TGTGCCAGCAGCCGGGGGACAGGCGGGAATCAGCCCCAGTACTTC. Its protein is CASSRGTGGNQPQYF.

The DNA of the CDR3 is TGTGCCAGCAGTGGGCTAGCGGGTATATTCACAGATACGCAGTATTTT. It yields the protein CASSGLAGIFTDTQYF. The chain combines TRBV2 with TRBJ2-3; 8 bases are shared with TRBD2. This CDR3 contains 16 residues. With V trimmed by 4 bases and J by 2 bases, 8 bases remained unmatched. In germline, CDR1 is SNHLY, CDR2 FYNNEI.

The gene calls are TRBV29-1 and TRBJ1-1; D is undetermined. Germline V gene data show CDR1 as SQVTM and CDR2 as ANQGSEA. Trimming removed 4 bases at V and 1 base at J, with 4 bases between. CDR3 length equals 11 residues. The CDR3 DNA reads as TGCAGCGTTGTACGGAACACTGAAGCTTTCTTT. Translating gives CSVVRNTEAFF.

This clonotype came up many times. This CDR3 reads CASIGTGRSYEQYF. CDR3 nucleotides: TGTGCCAGCATTGGGACAGGGCGATCCTACGAGCAGTACTTC. The chain has TRBV2 and TRBJ2-7; 9 nucleotides align to TRBD1. Germline V gene data show CDR1 as SNHLY and CDR2 as FYNNEI. This CDR3 region has 14 residues. V was clipped by 7 bases and J by 1 base; unmatched bases: 5.

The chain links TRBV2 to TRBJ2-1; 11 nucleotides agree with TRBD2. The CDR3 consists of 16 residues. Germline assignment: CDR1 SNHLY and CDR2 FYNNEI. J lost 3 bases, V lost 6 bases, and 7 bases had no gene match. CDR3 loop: CASSGSSGRDYNEQFF. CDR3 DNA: TGTGCCAGCAGCGGGAGTAGCGGGAGGGACTACAATGAGCAGTTCTTC. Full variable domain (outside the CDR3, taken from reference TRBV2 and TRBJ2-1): EPEVTQTPSHQVTQMGQEVILRCVPISNHLYFYWYRQILGQKVEFLVSFYNNEISEKSEIFDDQFSVERPDGSNFTLKIRSTKLEDSAMYFCASSGSSGRDYNEQFFGPGTRLTVL.

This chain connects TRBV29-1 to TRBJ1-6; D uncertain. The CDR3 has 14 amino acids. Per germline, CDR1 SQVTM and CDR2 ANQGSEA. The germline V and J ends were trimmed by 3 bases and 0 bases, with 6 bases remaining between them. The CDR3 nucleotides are TGCAGCGTTGAGTGGAGCTCCTATAATTCACCCCTCCACTTT. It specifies CSVEWSSYNSPLHF.

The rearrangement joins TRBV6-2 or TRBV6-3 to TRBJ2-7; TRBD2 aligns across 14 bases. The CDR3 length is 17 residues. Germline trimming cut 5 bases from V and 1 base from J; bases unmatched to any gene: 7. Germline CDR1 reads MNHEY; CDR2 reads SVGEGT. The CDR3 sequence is CASSHPRTSGGSYEQYF. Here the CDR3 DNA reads TGTGCCAGCAGTCACCCCCGGACTAGCGGGGGGTCCTACGAGCAGTACTTC.

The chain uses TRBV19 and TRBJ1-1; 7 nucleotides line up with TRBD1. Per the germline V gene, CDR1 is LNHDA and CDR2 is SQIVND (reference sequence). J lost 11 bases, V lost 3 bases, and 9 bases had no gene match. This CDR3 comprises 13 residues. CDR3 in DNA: TGTGCCAGTAGTATTGGGGGGGGACAGACGGCTTTCTTT. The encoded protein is CASSIGGGQTAFF.

In nucleotides, the CDR3 is TGTGCCAGTAGCCCAGGGTTAACCTACAATGAGCAGTTCTTC. The encoded protein is CASSPGLTYNEQFF. The chain recombines TRBV19 with TRBJ2-1; a weak D match, TRBD1 (5 bases). Trimming cost V 6 bases and J 2 bases, with 11 bases left between them. CDR1 is LNHDA and CDR2 is SQIVND in the germline V gene (reference sequence). The length of the CDR3 is 14 residues.

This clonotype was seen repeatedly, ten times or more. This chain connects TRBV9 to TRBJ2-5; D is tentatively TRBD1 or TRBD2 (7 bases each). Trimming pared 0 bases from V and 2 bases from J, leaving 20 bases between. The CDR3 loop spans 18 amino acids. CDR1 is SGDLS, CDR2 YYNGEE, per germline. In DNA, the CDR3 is TGTGCCAGCAGCGTAGAGGGGGGGGGAGGGGACAGACAAGAGACCCAGTACTTC. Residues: CASSVEGGGGDRQETQYF. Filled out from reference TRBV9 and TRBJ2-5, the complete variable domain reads DSGVTQTPKHLITATGQRVTLRCSPRSGDLSVYWYQQSLDQGLQFLIQYYNGEERAKGNILERFSAQQFPDLHSELNLSSLELGDSALYFCASSVEGGGGDRQETQYFGPGTRLLVL.

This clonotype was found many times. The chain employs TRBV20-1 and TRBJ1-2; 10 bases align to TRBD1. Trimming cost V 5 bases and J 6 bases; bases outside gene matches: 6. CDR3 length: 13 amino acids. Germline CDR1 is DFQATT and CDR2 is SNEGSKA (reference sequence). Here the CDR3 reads CSAWPTGGNGYTF. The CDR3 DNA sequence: TGCAGTGCTTGGCCGACAGGGGGCAATGGCTACACCTTC.

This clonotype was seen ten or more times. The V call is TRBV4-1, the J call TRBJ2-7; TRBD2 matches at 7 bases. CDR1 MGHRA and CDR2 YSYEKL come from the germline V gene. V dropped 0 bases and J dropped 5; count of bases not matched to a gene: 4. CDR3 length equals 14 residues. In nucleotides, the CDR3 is TGCGCCAGCAGCCAAGAGAACGCGGGGGACGAGCAGTACTTC. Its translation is CASSQENAGDEQYF.

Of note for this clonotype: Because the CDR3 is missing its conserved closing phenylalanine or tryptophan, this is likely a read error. This CDR3 reads CASSFTQAANSPLHL. The DNA for the CDR3 is TGTGCCAGCAGCTTTACTCAGGCAGCGAATTCACCCCTCCACTTG. This chain links TRBV7-2 with TRBJ1-6, with D hard to call. V was clipped by 3 bases and J by 7 bases, with 13 bases between them. Germline CDR1 reads SGHTA; CDR2 reads FQGNSA. This CDR3 is 15 amino acids long.